The clone carrying this TCR beta chain has more than one count but fewer than ten. In the study's own analysis: Scientists estimated how many nucleated cells there were by amplifying reference gene primers. Using immunoSEQ multiplex PCR, the repertoire was profiled, and TCRdb retains in-frame clones only, with some absent. V and J calls plus clone size are reproduced from that table; the DNA served to infer D and trimming. The sample contains about 94,000 clones, 74% of which appear only once. The germline V gene encodes CDR1 MGHRA and CDR2 YSYEKL. There are 13 residues in the CDR3. The J segment lost 9 bases and the V segment lost 5 bases, leaving 6 bases of the junction unmatched. Enrollment of patients from Seattle took place during active infection, with longitudinal follow-up. The data were taken from a study of blood T cell repertoires in COVID-19. At the level of the study: Sites in the United States, Italy and Spain provided acute and convalescent COVID-19 samples. Sources were T cells, B-cell-depleted T cells, or PBMCs; the material itself was cDNA or gDNA.

The source of this sequence is a man between 65 and 80 years old with COVID-19, enrolled during active disease. The sequencing input was peripheral blood. The V call is TRBV4-1, the J call TRBJ1-5; TRBD1 matches at 8 bases. This CDR3 is CASSVQGDGPQHF. The CDR3 DNA reads as TGCGCCAGCAGCGTACAGGGGGACGGGCCCCAGCATTTT.